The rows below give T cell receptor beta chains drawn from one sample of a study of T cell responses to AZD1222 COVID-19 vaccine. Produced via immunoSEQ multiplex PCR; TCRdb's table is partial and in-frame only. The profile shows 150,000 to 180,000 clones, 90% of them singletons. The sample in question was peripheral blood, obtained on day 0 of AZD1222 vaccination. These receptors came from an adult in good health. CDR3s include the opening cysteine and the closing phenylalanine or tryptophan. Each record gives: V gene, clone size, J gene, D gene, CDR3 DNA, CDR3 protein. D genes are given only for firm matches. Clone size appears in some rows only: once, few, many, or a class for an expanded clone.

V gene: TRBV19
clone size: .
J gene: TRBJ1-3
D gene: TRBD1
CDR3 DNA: TGTGCCAGTAGTCCCATGGGGACAGCCTCTGGAAACACCATATATTTT
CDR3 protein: CASSPMGTASGNTIYF

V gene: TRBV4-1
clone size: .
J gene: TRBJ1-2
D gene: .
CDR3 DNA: TGCGCCAGCAGCCAAGGACAGTTTTTCCGGTCTGATCTCCACACCTTC
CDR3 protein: CASSQGQFFRSDLHTF

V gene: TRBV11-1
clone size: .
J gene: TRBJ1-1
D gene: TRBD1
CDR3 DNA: TGTGCCAGCAGCCCGGACAGGGGGTCTGAAGCTTTCTTT
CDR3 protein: CASSPDRGSEAFF

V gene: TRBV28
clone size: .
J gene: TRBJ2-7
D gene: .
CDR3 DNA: TGTGCCAGCAGTTTACCCGACAGGCAAACCTACGAGCAGTACTTC
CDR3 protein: CASSLPDRQTYEQYF

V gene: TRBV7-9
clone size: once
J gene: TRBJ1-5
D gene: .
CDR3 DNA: TGTGCCAGCAGCCCCGCCGGGACACAGAATCAGCCCCAGCATTTT
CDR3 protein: CASSPAGTQNQPQHF

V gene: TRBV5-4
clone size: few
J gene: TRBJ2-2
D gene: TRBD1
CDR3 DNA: TGTGCCAGCAGCCGGGACAGGTTCTCCGGGGAGCTGTTTTTT
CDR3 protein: CASSRDRFSGELFF

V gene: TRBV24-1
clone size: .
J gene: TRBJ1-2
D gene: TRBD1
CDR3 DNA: TGTGCCACCAGTGACCCGGACAGGGGGACGCGAGGCTACACCTTC
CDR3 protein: CATSDPDRGTRGYTF

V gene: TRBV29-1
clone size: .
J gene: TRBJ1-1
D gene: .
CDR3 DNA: TGCAGCGTTGGGGGCACTGAAGCTTTCTTT
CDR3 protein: CSVGGTEAFF

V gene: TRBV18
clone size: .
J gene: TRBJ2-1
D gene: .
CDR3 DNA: TGTGCCAGCTCACCGACCTCCGGGAGAGGCTCCTACAATGAGCAGTTCTTC
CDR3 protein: CASSPTSGRGSYNEQFF

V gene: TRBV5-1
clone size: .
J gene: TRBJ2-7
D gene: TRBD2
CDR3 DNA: TGCGCCAGCAGCTTGAAATCGGGGGCTAGCGGGAGTTCCGAGCAGTACTTC
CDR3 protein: CASSLKSGASGSSEQYF

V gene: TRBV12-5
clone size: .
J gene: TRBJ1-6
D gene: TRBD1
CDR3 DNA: TGTGCTAGTGTACCCACAGGGGCCGACTATAATTCACCCCTCCACTTT
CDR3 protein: CASVPTGADYNSPLHF

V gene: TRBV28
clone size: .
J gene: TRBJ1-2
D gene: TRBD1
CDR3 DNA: TGTGCCAGCAGCGACAGGGCTAACTATGGCTACACCTTC
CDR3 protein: CASSDRANYGYTF

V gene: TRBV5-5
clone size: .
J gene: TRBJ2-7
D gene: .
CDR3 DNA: TGTGCCAGCAGCTTTTCCCAGCGGGCTTCCTACGAGCAGTACTTC
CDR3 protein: CASSFSQRASYEQYF

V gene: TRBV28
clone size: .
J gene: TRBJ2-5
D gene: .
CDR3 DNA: TGTGCCAGCAGTTTATACAGGGTGGAGACCCAGTACTTC
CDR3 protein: CASSLYRVETQYF

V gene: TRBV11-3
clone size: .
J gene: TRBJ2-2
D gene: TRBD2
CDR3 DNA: TGTGCCAGCAGCTTATTCGGAGCGGGGGCGAACACCGGGGAGCTGTTTTTT
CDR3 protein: CASSLFGAGANTGELFF

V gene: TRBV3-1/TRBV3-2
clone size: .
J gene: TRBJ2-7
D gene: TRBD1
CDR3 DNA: TGTGCCAGCAGCCAAGAGTTTGGCAGAGGGGGCGAGTATTACTTC
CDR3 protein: CASSQEFGRGGEYYF

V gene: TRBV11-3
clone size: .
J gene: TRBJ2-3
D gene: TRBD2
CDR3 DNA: TGTGCCAGCAGCCCAACCGGGGTGGGTCTAGCGGGAGGGCCGGATACGCAGTATTTT
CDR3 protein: CASSPTGVGLAGGPDTQYF

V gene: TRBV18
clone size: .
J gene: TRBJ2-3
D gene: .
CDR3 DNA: TGTGCCAGCTCACCAAACACAGATACGCAGTATTTT
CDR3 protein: CASSPNTDTQYF

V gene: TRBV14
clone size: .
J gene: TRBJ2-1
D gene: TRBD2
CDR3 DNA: TGTGCCAGCAGCCAAACTAGCGTTTTTGATGAGCAGTTCTTC
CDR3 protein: CASSQTSVFDEQFF

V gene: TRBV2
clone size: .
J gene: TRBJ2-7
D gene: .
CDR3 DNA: TGTGCCAGCAGTGAAGGAGCGGTTGGCGAGCAGTACTTC
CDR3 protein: CASSEGAVGEQYF

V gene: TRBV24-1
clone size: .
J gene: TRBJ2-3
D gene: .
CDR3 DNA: TGTGCCACCAGTGATCCCAGGCGGACGGGCCGATACGCAGGGCCCGATACGCAGTATTTT
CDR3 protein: CATSDPRRTGRYAGPDTQYF

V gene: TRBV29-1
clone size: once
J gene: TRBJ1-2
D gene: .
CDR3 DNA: TGCAGCGTTGTAGGGGATGGCTATGGCTACACCTTC
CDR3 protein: CSVVGDGYGYTF

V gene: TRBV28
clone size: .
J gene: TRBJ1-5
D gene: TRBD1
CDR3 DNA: TGTGCCAGCAGTTCCCGGGGACAGGTCTATAGCAATCAGCCCCAGCATTTT
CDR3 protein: CASSSRGQVYSNQPQHF

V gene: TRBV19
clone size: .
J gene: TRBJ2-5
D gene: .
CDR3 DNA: TGTGCCAGTAGGAACTTTGACAGTTCACAAGAGACCCAGTACTTC
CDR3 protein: CASRNFDSSQETQYF

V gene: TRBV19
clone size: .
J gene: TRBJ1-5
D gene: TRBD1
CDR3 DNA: TGTGCCAGTAGTATCCAGAGGCAGGGGGTACAGCCCCAGCATTTT
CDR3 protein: CASSIQRQGVQPQHF

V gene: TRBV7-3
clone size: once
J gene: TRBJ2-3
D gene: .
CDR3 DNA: TGTGCCAGCAGCTTAAACTCTGCCGCTAGCACAGATACGCAGTATTTT
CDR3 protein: CASSLNSAASTDTQYF

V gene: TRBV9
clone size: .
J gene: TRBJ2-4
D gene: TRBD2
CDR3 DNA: TGTGCCAGCAGCCCAGGACTAGCGGGAGACGCCAAAAACATTCAGTACTTC
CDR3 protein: CASSPGLAGDAKNIQYF

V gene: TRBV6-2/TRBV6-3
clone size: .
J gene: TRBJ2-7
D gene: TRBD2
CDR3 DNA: TGTGCCAGCAGCCATAGCGGGACCTACGAGCAGTACTTC
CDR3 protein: CASSHSGTYEQYF

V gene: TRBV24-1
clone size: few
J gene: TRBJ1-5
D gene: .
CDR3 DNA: TGTGCCACCAGTGATTTAAATCAGCCCCAGCATTTT
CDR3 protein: CATSDLNQPQHF

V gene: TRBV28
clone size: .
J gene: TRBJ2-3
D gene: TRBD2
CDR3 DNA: TGTGCCAGCAGTGGGGAGGGAGAGACAGATACGCAGTATTTT
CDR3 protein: CASSGEGETDTQYF

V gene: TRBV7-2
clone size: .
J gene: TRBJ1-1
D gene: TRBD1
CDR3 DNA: TGTGCCAGCAGCTTTTGGGGACAGGGATTGGGGTTGAACACTGAAGCTTTCTTT
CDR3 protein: CASSFWGQGLGLNTEAFF

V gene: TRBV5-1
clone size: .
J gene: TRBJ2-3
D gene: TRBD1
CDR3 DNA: TGCGCCAGCAGCTTGGGAGGGGGCTCGAGCACAGATACGCAGTATTTT
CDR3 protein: CASSLGGGSSTDTQYF

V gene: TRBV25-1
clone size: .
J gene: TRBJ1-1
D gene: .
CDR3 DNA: TGTGCCAGCAGTGAATCGAATTGGAGGAACACTGAAGCTTTCTTT
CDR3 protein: CASSESNWRNTEAFF

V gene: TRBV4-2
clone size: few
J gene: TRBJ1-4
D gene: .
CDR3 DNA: TGTGCCAGCAGCCAAGGAGTCAGGGGTGGTACTAATGAAAAACTGTTTTTT
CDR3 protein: CASSQGVRGGTNEKLFF

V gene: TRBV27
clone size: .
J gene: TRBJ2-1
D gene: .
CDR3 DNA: TGTGCCAGCAGACCAGCGGGTGGCTACTCCTACAATGAGCAGTTCTTC
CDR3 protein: CASRPAGGYSYNEQFF

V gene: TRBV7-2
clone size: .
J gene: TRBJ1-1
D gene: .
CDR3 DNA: TGTGCCAGCAGCTTAGCCGCGAGGACTGAAGCTTTCTTT
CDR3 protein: CASSLAARTEAFF

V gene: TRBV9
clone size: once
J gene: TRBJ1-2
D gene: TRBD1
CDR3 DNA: TGTGCCAGCAGCCCAAGGACAGGGCCTAACTATGGCTACACCTTC
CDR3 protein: CASSPRTGPNYGYTF

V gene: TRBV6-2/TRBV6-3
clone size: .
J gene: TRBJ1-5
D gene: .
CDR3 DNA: TGTGCCAGCAGTTGGGGACTCTATCAGCCCCAGCATTTT
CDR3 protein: CASSWGLYQPQHF

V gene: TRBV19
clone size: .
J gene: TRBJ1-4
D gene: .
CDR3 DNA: TGTGCCAGTACCACCGGGACGCTTCATAATGAAAAACTGTTTTTT
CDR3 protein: CASTTGTLHNEKLFF

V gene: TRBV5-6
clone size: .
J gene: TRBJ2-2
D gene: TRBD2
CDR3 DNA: TGTGCCAGCAGCCCTAGGACTAGCGGGAGTTTCACCGGGGAGCTGTTTTTT
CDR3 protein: CASSPRTSGSFTGELFF

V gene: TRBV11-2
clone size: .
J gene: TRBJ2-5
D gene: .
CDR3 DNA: TGTGCCAGCAGCATCCGACTAGGTCGGCAAGAGACCCAGTACTTC
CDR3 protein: CASSIRLGRQETQYF

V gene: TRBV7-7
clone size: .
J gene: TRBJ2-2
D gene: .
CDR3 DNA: TGTGCTAGCAGCTCCTTCGAAGGGGAGCTGTTTTTT
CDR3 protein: CASSSFEGELFF

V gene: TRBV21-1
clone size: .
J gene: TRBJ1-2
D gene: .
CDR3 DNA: TGTGCCAGCAGCAAAGGCGACAGGGCTAACTATGGCTACACCTTC
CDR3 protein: CASSKGDRANYGYTF

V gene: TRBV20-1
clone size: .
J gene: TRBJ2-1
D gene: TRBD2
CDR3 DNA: TGCAGTGCTAGTAAGCCCGGGACTAGCGGGAAGTATGAGCAGTTCTTC
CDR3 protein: CSASKPGTSGKYEQFF

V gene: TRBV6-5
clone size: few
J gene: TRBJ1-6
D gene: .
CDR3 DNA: TGTGCCAGCAGTTCGCAAAGAGAGGGTAATTCACCCCTCCACTTT
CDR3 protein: CASSSQREGNSPLHF

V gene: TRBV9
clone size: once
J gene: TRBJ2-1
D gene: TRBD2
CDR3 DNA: TGTGCCAGCAGCCCGCTGGGCGGGAGGGCCTACAATGAGCAGTTCTTC
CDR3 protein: CASSPLGGRAYNEQFF

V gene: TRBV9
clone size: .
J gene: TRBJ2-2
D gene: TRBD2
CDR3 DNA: TGTGCCAGCAGCGCAAGAGCGGGAAGGGACACCGGGGAGCTGTTTTTT
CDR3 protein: CASSARAGRDTGELFF

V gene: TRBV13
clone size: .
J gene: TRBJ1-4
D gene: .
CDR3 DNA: TGTGCCAGCAGCCCCGCAGGGACGTACCCGGGGGAAAAACTGTTTTTT
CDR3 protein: CASSPAGTYPGEKLFF

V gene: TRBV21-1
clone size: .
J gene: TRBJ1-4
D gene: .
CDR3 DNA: TGTGCCAGCAGCAAAATATCATACAGGGCAGCGGGCGAAAAACTGTTTTTT
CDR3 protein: CASSKISYRAAGEKLFF

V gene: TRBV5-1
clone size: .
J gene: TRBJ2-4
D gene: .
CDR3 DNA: TGCGCCAGCAGCTTGGACAGCGGATCAGCCAAAAACATTCAGTACTTC
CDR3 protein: CASSLDSGSAKNIQYF

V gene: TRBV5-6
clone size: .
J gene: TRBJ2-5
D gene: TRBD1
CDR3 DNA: TGTGCCAGCAGCTTGGCACAGGGGCAAGAGACCCAGTACTTC
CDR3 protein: CASSLAQGQETQYF

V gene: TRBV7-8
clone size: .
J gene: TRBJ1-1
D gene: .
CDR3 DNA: TGTGCCAGCAGTTCAGGGACTGAAGCTTTCTTT
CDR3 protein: CASSSGTEAFF

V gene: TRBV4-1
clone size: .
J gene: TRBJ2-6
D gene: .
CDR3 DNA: TGCGCCAGCAGCCAACAGGGTACTGGGGCCAACGTCCTGACTTTC
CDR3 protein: CASSQQGTGANVLTF